This is a list of T cell receptor beta chains from one sample in a study of blood T cells in healthy people across ages. Using its own MiXCR run on the 5' RACE reads, TCRdb lists one record per CDR3 protein. The sample holds hundreds of thousands of distinct CDR3 sequences, approximately 40% seen once. Sequencing input: blood. The receptors derive from a man older than 75 in good health. The CDR3 runs from the conserved cysteine through the conserved F or W. D genes are given only for firm matches. For some rows the clone size is stated as once, few or many, or as a class when expanded; others skip it.

j_call clone_size d_call v_call cdr3_aa cdr3_nt
TRBJ2-7 few . TRBV3-1 CASSQMRSYEQYF TGTGCCAGCAGCCAAATGCGGTCCTACGAGCAGTACTTC
TRBJ2-5 . . TRBV29-1 CSVGAGRETQYF TGCAGCGTTGGGGCAGGGAGAGAGACCCAGTACTTC
TRBJ2-7 . . TRBV6-2/TRBV6-3 CASSYSPEQYF TGTGCCAGCAGTTACTCTCCCGAGCAGTACTTC
TRBJ2-3 few . TRBV6-6 CASTIDRTDTQYF TGTGCCAGCACCATAGACAGAACAGATACGCAGTATTTT
TRBJ1-5 few . TRBV29-1 CSVEVAGDGNQPQHF TGCAGCGTTGAAGTAGCAGGGGACGGTAATCAGCCCCAGCATTTT
TRBJ2-1 . TRBD1 TRBV20-1 CSARITTGRSSYNEQFF TGCAGTGCTAGGATCACGACAGGGCGAAGCTCCTACAATGAGCAGTTCTTC
TRBJ1-1 . . TRBV6-5 CASSYSRPVNTEAFF TGTGCCAGCAGTTACTCGAGACCGGTGAACACTGAAGCTTTCTTT
TRBJ1-1 . . TRBV20-1 CSARRGASNTEAFF TGCAGTGCTAGACGAGGGGCCTCGAACACTGAAGCCTTCTTT
TRBJ2-1 few TRBD2 TRBV28 CAIIAGGRNEQFF TGTGCCATCATAGCGGGAGGGCGGAATGAGCAGTTCTTC
TRBJ2-3 . . TRBV7-6 CASSFRPWDMQYF TGTGCCAGCAGCTTTCGGCCATGGGATATGCAGTATTTT
TRBJ1-2 . . TRBV12-3/TRBV12-4 CASSSPEGGNYGYTF TGTGCCAGCAGTTCCCCTGAAGGGGGTAACTATGGCTACACCTTC
TRBJ2-1 . TRBD2 TRBV6-2/TRBV6-3 CTSMRSGGSYNEQFF TGTACCAGCATGCGCAGCGGGGGCTCCTACAATGAGCAGTTCTTC
TRBJ2-7 few . TRBV7-2 CASSLGTALSEQYF TGTGCCAGCAGCTTAGGGACAGCCCTAAGCGAGCAGTACTTC
TRBJ2-1 few . TRBV14 CASSQELSMGGNEQFF TGTGCCAGCAGCCAAGAACTCTCGATGGGTGGCAATGAGCAGTTCTTC
TRBJ2-7 once . TRBV7-6 CASTPNPAVSYEQYF TGTGCCAGCACTCCTAATCCCGCAGTTTCCTACGAGCAGTACTTC
TRBJ1-2 many TRBD1 TRBV4-3 CASSQDRDRDGYTF TGCGCCAGCAGCCAAGACCGGGACAGGGATGGCTACACCTTC
TRBJ1-2 few . TRBV3-1 CASSSTGYYGYTF TGTGCCAGCAGCTCTACAGGATACTATGGCTACACCTTC
TRBJ1-2 . . TRBV7-2 CASSLPAGGYTF TGTGCCAGCAGCTTACCGGCGGGTGGCTACACCTTC
TRBJ2-1 . TRBD2 TRBV20-1 CSARDGLAGASNEQFF TGCAGTGCTAGAGATGGACTAGCGGGGGCATCGAATGAGCAGTTCTTC
TRBJ1-5 . . TRBV6-5 CASRGTGFAQPQHF TGTGCCAGCAGGGGAACAGGGTTCGCTCAGCCCCAGCATTTT
TRBJ2-1 many . TRBV27 CASGRRVASYNEQFF TGTGCCAGCGGTCGTAGGGTAGCAAGCTACAATGAGCAGTTCTTC
TRBJ2-7 . . TRBV20-1 CSARVKGLWNEQYF TGCAGTGCTAGAGTGAAGGGACTCTGGAACGAGCAGTACTTC
TRBJ1-5 . . TRBV3-1 CASSQDPGGKGQPQHF TGTGCCAGCAGCCAAGACCCCGGGGGCAAAGGGCAGCCCCAGCATTTT
TRBJ2-1 . . TRBV27 CASSLPGGTYKEQFF TGTGCCAGCAGTCTTCCCGGTGGCACTTACAAGGAGCAGTTCTTC
TRBJ2-1 . . TRBV7-3 CASSPRTNYNEQFF TGTGCCAGCAGCCCACGGACTAACTACAATGAGCAGTTCTTC
TRBJ1-1 . . TRBV7-3 CASSLNGLTAEAFF TGTGCCAGCAGCCTGAACGGATTGACCGCTGAAGCTTTCTTT
TRBJ2-5 . . TRBV11-2 CASSLDEGRETETQYF TGTGCCAGCAGCTTAGATGAGGGCAGGGAGACGGAGACCCAGTACTTC